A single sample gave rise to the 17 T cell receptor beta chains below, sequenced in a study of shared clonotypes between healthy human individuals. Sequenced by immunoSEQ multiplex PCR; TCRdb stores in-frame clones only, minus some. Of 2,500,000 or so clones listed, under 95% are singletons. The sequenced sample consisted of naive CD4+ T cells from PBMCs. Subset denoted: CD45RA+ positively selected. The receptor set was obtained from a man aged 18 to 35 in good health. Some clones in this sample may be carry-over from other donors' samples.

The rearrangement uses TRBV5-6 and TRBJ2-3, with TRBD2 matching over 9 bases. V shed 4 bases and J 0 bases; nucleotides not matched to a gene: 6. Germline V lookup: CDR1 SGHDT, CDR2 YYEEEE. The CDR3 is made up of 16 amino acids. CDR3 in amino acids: CASSRGGASSTDTQYF. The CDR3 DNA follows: TGTGCCAGCAGCCGCGGGGGGGCCTCTAGCACAGATACGCAGTATTTT.

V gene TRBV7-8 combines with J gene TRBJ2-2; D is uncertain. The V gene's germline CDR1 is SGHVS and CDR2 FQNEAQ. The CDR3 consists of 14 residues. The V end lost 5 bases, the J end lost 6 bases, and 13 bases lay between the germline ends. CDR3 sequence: CASSPWRGPGELFF. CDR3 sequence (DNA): TGTGCCAGCAGCCCCTGGCGAGGTCCCGGGGAGCTGTTTTTT.

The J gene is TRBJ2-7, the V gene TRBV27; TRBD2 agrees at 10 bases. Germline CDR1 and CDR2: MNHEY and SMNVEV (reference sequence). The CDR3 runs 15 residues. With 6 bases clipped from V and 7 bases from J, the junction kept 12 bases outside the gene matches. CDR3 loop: CASRPLVSGRVEQYF. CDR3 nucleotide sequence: TGTGCCAGCAGACCTCTCGTAAGCGGGAGGGTTGAGCAGTACTTC.

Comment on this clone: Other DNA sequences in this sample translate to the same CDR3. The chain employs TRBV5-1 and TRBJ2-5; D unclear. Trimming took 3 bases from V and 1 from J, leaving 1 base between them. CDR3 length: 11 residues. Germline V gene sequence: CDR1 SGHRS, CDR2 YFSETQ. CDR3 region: CASSSQETQYF. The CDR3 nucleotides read TGCGCCAGCAGCTCCCAAGAGACCCAGTACTTC.

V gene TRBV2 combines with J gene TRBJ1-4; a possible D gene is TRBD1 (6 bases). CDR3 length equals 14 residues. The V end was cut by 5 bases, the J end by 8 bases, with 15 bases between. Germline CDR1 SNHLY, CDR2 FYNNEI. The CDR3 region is CASSFGGSGEKLFF. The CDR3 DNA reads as TGTGCCAGCAGTTTTGGGGGCTCGGGAGAAAAACTGTTTTTT. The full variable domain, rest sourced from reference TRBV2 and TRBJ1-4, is EPEVTQTPSHQVTQMGQEVILRCVPISNHLYFYWYRQILGQKVEFLVSFYNNEISEKSEIFDDQFSVERPDGSNFTLKIRSTKLEDSAMYFCASSFGGSGEKLFFGSGTQLSVL.

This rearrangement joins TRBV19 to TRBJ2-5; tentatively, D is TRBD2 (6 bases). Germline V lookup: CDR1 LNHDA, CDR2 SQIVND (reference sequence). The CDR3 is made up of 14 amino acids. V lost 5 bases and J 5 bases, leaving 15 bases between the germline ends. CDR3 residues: CASSFRTMGETQYF. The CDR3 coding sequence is TGTGCCAGTAGTTTCCGGACTATGGGCGAGACCCAGTACTTC.

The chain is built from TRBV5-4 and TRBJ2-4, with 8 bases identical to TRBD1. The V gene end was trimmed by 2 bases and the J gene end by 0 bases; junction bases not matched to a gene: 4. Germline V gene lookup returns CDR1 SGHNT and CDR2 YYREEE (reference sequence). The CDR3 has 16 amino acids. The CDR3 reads CASSLGTGRAKNIQYF. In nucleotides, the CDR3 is TGTGCCAGCAGCTTAGGGACAGGCCGAGCCAAAAACATTCAGTACTTC.

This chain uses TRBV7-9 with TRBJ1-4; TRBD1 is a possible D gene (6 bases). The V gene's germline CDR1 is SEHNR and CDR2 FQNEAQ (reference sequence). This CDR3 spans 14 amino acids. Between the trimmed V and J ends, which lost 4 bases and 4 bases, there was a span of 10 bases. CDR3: CASSSDRYNEKLFF. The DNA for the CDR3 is TGTGCCAGCAGCTCGGACAGATATAATGAAAAACTGTTTTTT.

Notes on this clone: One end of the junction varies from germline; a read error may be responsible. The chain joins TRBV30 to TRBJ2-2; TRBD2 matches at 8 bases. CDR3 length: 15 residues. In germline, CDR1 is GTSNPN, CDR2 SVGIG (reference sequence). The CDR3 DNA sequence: TGTGCCCGGAGTCGGGGGGGCTGGTACACCGGGGAGCTGTTTTTT. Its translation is CARSRGGWYTGELFF. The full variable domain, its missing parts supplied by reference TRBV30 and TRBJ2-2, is SQTIHQWPATLVQPVGSPLSLECTVEGTSNPNLYWYRQAAGRGLQLLFYSVGIGQISSEVPQNLSASRPQDRQFILSSKKLLLSDSGFYLCARSRGGWYTGELFFGEGSRLTVL.

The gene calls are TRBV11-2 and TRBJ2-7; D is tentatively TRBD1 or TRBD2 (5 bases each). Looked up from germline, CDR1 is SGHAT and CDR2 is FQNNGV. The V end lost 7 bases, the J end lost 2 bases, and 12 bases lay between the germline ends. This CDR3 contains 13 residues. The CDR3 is CASKGTETYEQYF. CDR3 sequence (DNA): TGTGCCAGCAAGGGGACGGAGACCTACGAGCAGTACTTC. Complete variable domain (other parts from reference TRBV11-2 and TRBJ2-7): EAGVAQSPRYKIIEKRQSVAFWCNPISGHATLYWYQQILGQGPKLLIQFQNNGVVDDSQLPKDRFSAERLKGVDSTLKIQPAKLEDSAVYLCASKGTETYEQYFGPGTRLTVT.

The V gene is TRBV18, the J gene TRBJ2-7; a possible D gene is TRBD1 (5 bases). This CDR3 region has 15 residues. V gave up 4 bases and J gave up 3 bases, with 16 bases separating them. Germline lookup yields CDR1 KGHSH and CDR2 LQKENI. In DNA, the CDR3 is TGTGCCAGCTCACTCAACTCCAGGGAAAGCTACGAGCAGTACTTC. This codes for CASSLNSRESYEQYF. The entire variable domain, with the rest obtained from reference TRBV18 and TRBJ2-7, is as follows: NAGVMQNPRHLVRRRGQEARLRCSPMKGHSHVYWYRQLPEEGLKFMVYLQKENIIDESGMPKERFSAEFPKEGPSILRIQQVVRGDSAAYFCASSLNSRESYEQYFGPGTRLTVT.

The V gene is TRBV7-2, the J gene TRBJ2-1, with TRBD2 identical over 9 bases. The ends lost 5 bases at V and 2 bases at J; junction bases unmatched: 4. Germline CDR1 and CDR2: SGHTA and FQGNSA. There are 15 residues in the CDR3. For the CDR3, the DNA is TGTGCCAGCAGCCAGACTAGCGGTCCCTACAATGAGCAGTTCTTC. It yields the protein CASSQTSGPYNEQFF.

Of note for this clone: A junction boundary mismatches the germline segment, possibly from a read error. This CDR3 reads CASSLKASYDEQFF. CDR3 DNA: TGTGCCAGCAGCTTAAAGGCTAGCTACGATGAGCAGTTCTTC. This chain connects TRBV7-3 to TRBJ2-1; TRBD2 might be the D (5 bases). The CDR3 runs 14 residues. Germline CDR1 is SGHTA and CDR2 is FQGTGA.

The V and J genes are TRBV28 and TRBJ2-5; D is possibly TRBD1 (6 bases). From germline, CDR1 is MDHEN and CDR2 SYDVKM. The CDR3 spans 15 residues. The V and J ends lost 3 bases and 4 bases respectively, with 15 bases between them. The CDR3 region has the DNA TGTGCCAGCAGTTTGGGGACAATCCCCCCAGAGACCCAGTACTTC. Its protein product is CASSLGTIPPETQYF.

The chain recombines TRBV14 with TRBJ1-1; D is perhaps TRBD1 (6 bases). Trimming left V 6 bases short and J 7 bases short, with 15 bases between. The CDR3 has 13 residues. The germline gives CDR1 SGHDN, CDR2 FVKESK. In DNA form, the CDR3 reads TGTGCCAGCAGTCTACAGGGAGGAGGTGAAGCTTTCTTT. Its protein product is CASSLQGGGEAFF.

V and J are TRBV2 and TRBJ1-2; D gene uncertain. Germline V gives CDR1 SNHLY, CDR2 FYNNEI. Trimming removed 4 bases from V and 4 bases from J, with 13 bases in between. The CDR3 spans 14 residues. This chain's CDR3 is CASSVRTPSYGYTF. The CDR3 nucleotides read TGTGCCAGCAGTGTTCGGACGCCTAGCTATGGCTACACCTTC.

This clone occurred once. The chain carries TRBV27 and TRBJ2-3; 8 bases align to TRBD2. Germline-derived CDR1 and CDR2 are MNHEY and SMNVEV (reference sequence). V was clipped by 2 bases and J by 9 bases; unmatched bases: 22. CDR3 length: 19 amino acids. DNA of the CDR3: TGTGCCAGCAGTTTAGGCTCTTTAAACGGCGGGAGGCCACGGGGGACGCAGTATTTT. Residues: CASSLGSLNGGRPRGTQYF.